Below are 22 T cell receptor beta chains sequenced from a single sample in a study of prognosis after radiotherapy for stage I lung cancer. Amplicons of TCR beta CDR3 were generated from genomic DNA by two-round multiplex PCR. First-round PCR, the initial amplification, used primers specific to each TRBV and TRBJ gene. TCRdb analysed the multiplex PCR reads with MiXCR anew, one entry per CDR3 protein. The data contain fewer than 15,000 distinct CDR3 sequences, 40% to 55% of them singletons. This sample comprised PBMCs, obtained before or after stereotactic body radiation therapy (not recorded which). These receptors originate from a donor at least 50 years old with non-small cell lung cancer.

Note on this clonotype: The CDR3 does not close with the conserved phenylalanine or tryptophan, likely indicating a read error. The CDR3 reads CASSEILCFRAYEQYS. The CDR3 nucleotides are TGTGCCAGCAGCGAAATATTGTGCTTTAGGGCCTACGAGCAGTACTCC. The V and J genes are TRBV6-2 or TRBV6-3 and TRBJ2-7; the D is unclear. This CDR3 has 16 residues. Between the trimmed V and J ends, which lost 6 bases and 2 bases, there was a span of 20 bases. The germline gives CDR1 MNHEY, CDR2 SVGEGT.

The chain joins TRBV5-1 to TRBJ2-1, with TRBD2 matching 10 bases. The ends lost 2 bases at V and 9 bases at J; junction bases unmatched: 14. CDR1 is SGHRS and CDR2 is YFSETQ in the germline V gene. CDR3 length: 17 amino acids. CDR3 sequence reads: CASSFGRRSGRAFEQFF. Here the CDR3 DNA reads TGCGCCAGCAGCTTTGGTAGGAGGAGCGGGAGGGCCTTTGAGCAGTTCTTC.

V gene TRBV6-2 or TRBV6-3 combines with J gene TRBJ2-1; TRBD2 might be the D (5 bases). The CDR3 contains 16 residues. CDR1 is MNHEY and CDR2 is SVGEGT in the germline V gene. V was clipped by 4 bases and J by 6 bases, with 19 bases between them. This chain's CDR3 is CASSSALSEGGNEQFF. Written as DNA, the CDR3 is TGTGCCAGCAGTTCCGCATTATCTGAGGGTGGCAATGAGCAGTTCTTC.

In this sample, this clonotype is medium-sized (0.01 to 0.1%). The chain links TRBV2 to TRBJ2-1; TRBD2 matches 7 bases. J lost 9 bases, V lost 8 bases, and 16 bases had no gene match. Germline V lookup: CDR1 SNHLY, CDR2 FYNNEI. This CDR3 comprises 15 residues. The CDR3 sequence: CASLSGIPQEGEQFF. CDR3 nucleotides: TGTGCCAGCCTGAGCGGGATACCTCAAGAGGGTGAGCAGTTCTTC.

By frequency in the sample, this clonotype is medium-sized. The chain has TRBV30 and TRBJ1-4; possibly TRBD1 for D (5 bases). Trimming shortened V by 1 base and J by 15 bases, and 15 bases separated the two germline ends. Germline-derived CDR1 and CDR2 are GTSNPN and SVGIG (reference sequence). The CDR3 consists of 12 residues. CDR3 sequence reads: CAWSETGPWVFF. The CDR3 DNA reads as TGTGCCTGGAGTGAAACAGGACCTTGGGTGTTTTTT. Full variable domain (remainder filled in from reference TRBV30 and TRBJ1-4): SQTIHQWPATLVQPVGSPLSLECTVEGTSNPNLYWYRQAAGRGLQLLFYSVGIGQISSEVPQNLSASRPQDRQFILSSKKLLLSDSGFYLCAWSETGPWVFFGSGTQLSVL.

This clonotype counts as medium-sized. The rearrangement links TRBV27 to TRBJ2-7; 9 bases are a match to TRBD2. Per the germline V gene, CDR1 is MNHEY and CDR2 is SMNVEV (reference sequence). This CDR3 contains 16 residues. Trimming at V came to 6 bases and at J to 4 bases, leaving 13 bases not matched to a gene. CDR3 sequence (DNA): TGTGCCAGCAGCCGTAGCGGGAGCGCGAGTTATTACGAGCAGTACTTC. Amino acid sequence: CASSRSGSASYYEQYF.

This clonotype was counted between two and nine times. This chain connects TRBV20-1 to TRBJ1-6, with 9 bases aligning to TRBD1. This CDR3 contains 15 residues. CDR1 is DFQATT, CDR2 SNEGSKA, per germline (reference sequence). Germline trimming cut 3 bases from V and 7 bases from J; bases unmatched to any gene: 7. CDR3 DNA: TGCAGTGCTAGTGGTATCGACAGGGGGAATTCACCCCTCCACTTT. It specifies CSASGIDRGNSPLHF.

Comment on this clonotype: The likely explanation is a read error, given a far larger clone one base away. Written as DNA, the CDR3 is TGTGCCAGCAGCTTAGTGGCCAGGGGGTTCAGTGAGACCCAGTACTTC. Its protein is CASSLVARGFSETQYF. The V and J genes are TRBV7-6 and TRBJ2-7; 7 nucleotides align to TRBD1. The DNA end is a closer match to TRBJ2-5, so the J assignment may be wrong. There are 16 residues in the CDR3. Germline V gene lookup returns CDR1 SGHVS and CDR2 FNYEAQ.

This clonotype is medium-sized. The rearrangement uses TRBV20-1 and TRBJ2-7; 8 nucleotides align to TRBD1. The length of the CDR3 is 12 residues. CDR1 and CDR2 (germline): DFQATT, SNEGSKA (reference sequence). V lost 4 bases and J lost 3; bases outside the gene matches: 2. This CDR3 reads CSATGQGYEQYF. The CDR3 DNA is TGCAGTGCTACCGGACAGGGCTACGAGCAGTACTTC.

V usage is TRBV3-1 and J usage is TRBJ1-2, with D unresolved. CDR3 length: 14 residues. V was clipped by 4 bases and J by 2 bases, with 11 bases between them. Germline CDR1 and CDR2: LGHDT and YNNKEL (reference sequence). The chain's CDR3 is CASSPGNLNYGYTF. The CDR3 nucleotides are TGTGCCAGCAGCCCCGGGAACCTGAACTATGGCTACACCTTC.

In its sample, this clonotype is medium-sized. The chain uses TRBV15 and TRBJ1-2; the match to TRBD1 covers 11 bases. The CDR3 length is 15 residues. CDR1 is LNHNV, CDR2 YYDKDF, per germline (reference sequence). The trim removed 3 bases at V and 7 bases at J, leaving 7 bases unmatched. The CDR3 sequence is CATSRDRGRVLGYTF. CDR3 nucleotide sequence: TGTGCCACCAGCAGGGACAGGGGGCGCGTTCTTGGCTACACCTTC.

The rearrangement joins TRBV5-1 to TRBJ2-1, with 9 bases fitting TRBD2. Germline CDR1 and CDR2: SGHRS and YFSETQ. V gave up 4 bases and J gave up 4 bases; unmatched junction bases: 3. The CDR3 loop spans 14 amino acids. CDR3 coding DNA: TGCGCCAGCAGCCCTAGCGGGACATACAATGAGCAGTTCTTC. This codes for CASSPSGTYNEQFF.

By its share, this clonotype is medium-sized. The chain links TRBV27 to TRBJ2-1, with 8 nucleotides matching TRBD1. V dropped 6 bases and J dropped 5; count of bases not matched to a gene: 9. The CDR3 contains 15 residues. Germline V lookup: CDR1 MNHEY, CDR2 SMNVEV (reference sequence). The CDR3 reads CASSPRQGTNNEQFF. CDR3 DNA: TGTGCCAGCAGCCCAAGACAGGGGACCAACAATGAGCAGTTCTTC.

CDR3 residues: CASSQEGGEQFF. In nucleotides, the CDR3 is TGTGCCAGCAGCCAAGAAGGTGGTGAGCAGTTCTTC. The rearrangement joins TRBV4-2 to TRBJ2-1; D not resolved. V lost 0 bases and J 9 bases, leaving 6 bases between the germline ends. This CDR3 has 12 amino acids. The germline V gene has CDR1 LGHNA and CDR2 YNFKEQ.

This clonotype came up many times. This chain links TRBV2 with TRBJ1-5; 7 positions match TRBD1. The junction had 7 bases not matched to a gene; V was cut back by 2 bases and J by 6 bases. Germline-derived CDR1 and CDR2 are SNHLY and FYNNEI. The CDR3 consists of 15 residues. The CDR3 DNA is TGTGCCAGCAGTGAAAGGGGGCAGGTGGGTCAGCCCCAGCATTTT. Translating it yields CASSERGQVGQPQHF.

This chain uses TRBV12-3 or TRBV12-4 with TRBJ2-1; weak D call: TRBD2 (5 bases). The V end was cut by 0 bases, the J end by 6 bases, with 18 bases between. The length of the CDR3 is 17 residues. In nucleotides, the CDR3 is TGTGCCAGCAGTTTAGCGCTTTCTGGAAGAGGGCTCAATGAGCAGTTCTTC. Its translation is CASSLALSGRGLNEQFF.

This clonotype was observed many times. V is TRBV11-1 and J is TRBJ2-7; the D gene is possibly TRBD2 (6 bases). The V and J ends lost 3 bases and 4 bases respectively, with 34 bases between them. The CDR3 is 21 amino acids. Germline V gene sequence: CDR1 SGHAT, CDR2 FQDESV (reference sequence). CDR3 bases: TGTGCCAGCAGCTTGGATATACAGACTGAAGAGCGACGGGAGAACCTATACGAGCAGTACTTC. As protein: CASSLDIQTEERRENLYEQYF.

At least ten counts were recorded for this clonotype. This chain links TRBV6-5 with TRBJ2-2, with 8 bases aligning to TRBD2. This CDR3 comprises 18 residues. V lost 2 bases and J lost 5; bases outside the gene matches: 13. Germline V gene sequence: CDR1 MNHEY, CDR2 SVGAGI. This CDR3 is CASSYLNKAGVFTGELFF. CDR3 DNA: TGTGCCAGCAGTTACCTAAACAAAGCGGGAGTATTTACCGGGGAGCTGTTTTTT.

The J gene is TRBJ1-6, the V gene TRBV28; 8 bases fit TRBD1. Unmatched junction bases numbered 7, after V lost 5 bases and J lost 7 bases. The CDR3 extends over 15 amino acids. Germline-derived CDR1 and CDR2 are MDHEN and SYDVKM. In nucleotides, the CDR3 is TGTGCCAGCAGTCCGGCGACAGGGGTCAATTCACCCCTCCACTTT. As protein: CASSPATGVNSPLHF.

This clonotype was seen at least ten times. The J gene is TRBJ1-3, the V gene TRBV19; D is possibly TRBD1 (6 bases). The CDR3 contains 17 residues. Trimming took 3 bases from V and 0 from J, leaving 15 bases between them. CDR1 and CDR2 from the germline V gene are LNHDA and SQIVND (reference sequence). Here the CDR3 reads CASSIKDRLSSGNTIYF. CDR3 coding DNA: TGTGCCAGTAGTATTAAGGACAGACTGAGCTCTGGAAACACCATATATTTT.

The chain recombines TRBV6-2 or TRBV6-3 with TRBJ1-3; TRBD1 matches at 7 bases. CDR3 size: 13 residues. With V trimmed by 5 bases and J by 2 bases, 0 bases remained unmatched. The germline V gene has CDR1 MNHEY and CDR2 SVGEGT. Here the CDR3 DNA reads TGTGCCAGCAGTGACAGGGCTGGAAACACCATATATTTT. Protein sequence: CASSDRAGNTIYF.

V is TRBV7-2 and J is TRBJ2-2, with D uncertain. The V end lost 3 bases, the J end lost 0 bases, and 8 bases lay between the germline ends. Germline CDR1 is SGHTA and CDR2 is FQGNSA. The CDR3 sequence is 15 residues long. This chain's CDR3 is CASSFGGANTGELFF. As DNA, the CDR3 is TGTGCCAGCAGCTTCGGCGGCGCGAACACCGGGGAGCTGTTTTTT.